This is a list of T cell receptor beta chains from one sample in a study of OX40 agonist ivuxolimab in advanced cancers. The data were produced by immunoSEQ multiplex PCR, yet TCRdb's version contains in-frame clones alone and is incomplete. This sample yields roughly 100,000 clones, of which roughly 88% are seen a single time; 1.5% to 2% belongs to the top ten. This specimen consisted of CD4+ or CD8+ T cells sorted from blood, obtained in a trial of the OX40 agonist ivuxolimab. The receptors come from an adult with an advanced solid tumor such as melanoma, head and neck, liver or kidney cancer. The CDR3 runs from the conserved cysteine through the conserved F or W. Fields, in order: clone size, J gene, D gene, V gene, CDR3 DNA, CDR3 protein. A D gene is named only where the DNA matches it firmly. Not all rows give a size; the values are once, few, many and, for expanded clones, a class.

>.|TRBJ1-3|.|TRBV14
TGTGCCAGCAGCCAAGGAAACACCATATATTTT
CASSQGNTIYF
>.|TRBJ2-1|TRBD1|TRBV7-2
TGTGCCAGCAGCTCCGGGACAGGGGTGTACAATGAGCAGTTCTTC
CASSSGTGVYNEQFF
>.|TRBJ1-1|TRBD1|TRBV30
TGTGCCTGGAGTGCCCGGAGCTACACAGGGGCCGCTTTCTTT
CAWSARSYTGAAFF
>.|TRBJ1-4|.|TRBV5-1
TGCGCCAGCAGCTTGGGCGCAACAACAACTAATGAAAAACTGTTTTTT
CASSLGATTTNEKLFF
>.|TRBJ2-3|TRBD2|TRBV28
TGTGCCAGCAGCCGGGGGGGGGCTCTGAGAGCGCAGTATTTT
CASSRGGALRAQYF
>.|TRBJ2-7|.|TRBV9
TGTGCCAGCAGCCCTCGCGGTAGCTCCTACGAGCAGTACTTC
CASSPRGSSYEQYF
>few|TRBJ2-5|TRBD1|TRBV28
TGTGCCAGCAGTCCGACAGGGAGAATAGAAGCCGAGACCCAGTACTTC
CASSPTGRIEAETQYF
>.|TRBJ2-7|.|TRBV6-5
TGTGCCAGCAGGCCCTCGGGGGACACCTACGAGCAGTACTTC
CASRPSGDTYEQYF
>.|TRBJ2-1|TRBD2|TRBV7-3
TGTGCCAGCAGCCCGGGACTAGTTCCCGATGAGCAGTTCTTC
CASSPGLVPDEQFF
>.|TRBJ2-1|TRBD1|TRBV7-9
TGTGCCAGCAGCTTGGGACAGGGAAATGAGCAGTTCTTC
CASSLGQGNEQFF
>.|TRBJ2-4|TRBD2|TRBV7-2
TGTGCCAGCAGCTTGGCGGGAGGGCCGAACATTCAGTACTTC
CASSLAGGPNIQYF
>.|TRBJ1-5|TRBD1|TRBV30
TGTGCCTGGAGTGCGGGACAGGGTGGTCAGCCCCAGCATTTT
CAWSAGQGGQPQHF
>.|TRBJ2-7|TRBD1|TRBV4-1
TGCGCCAGCAGCGCGGGACAGGGATTATTCTACGAGCAGTACTTC
CASSAGQGLFYEQYF
>.|TRBJ1-1|.|TRBV11-3
TGTGCCAGCCGGACGAGGGAGATGACTTTCTTT
CASRTREMTFF
>.|TRBJ2-4|TRBD1|TRBV6-5
TGTGCCAGCAGTTTGGGACAGGGGTACGCCAAAAACATTCAGTACTTC
CASSLGQGYAKNIQYF
>.|TRBJ2-7|.|TRBV2
TGTGCCAGCAGGGTCGGGACGGCTGCCTACGAGCAGTACTTC
CASRVGTAAYEQYF
>few|TRBJ1-1|.|TRBV30
TGTGCCTGGAGTGTTTTTTTAGGGTCCTCTGAAGCTTTCTTT
CAWSVFLGSSEAFF
>.|TRBJ2-7|TRBD2|TRBV29-1
TGCAGCGCTGGACTAGCGGGAGGTTCCGAGCAGTACTTC
CSAGLAGGSEQYF
>.|TRBJ2-2|.|TRBV7-3
TGTGCCAGCAAACCCGACACGAACACCGGGGAGCTGTTTTTT
CASKPDTNTGELFF
>.|TRBJ2-1|TRBD1|TRBV19
TGTGCCAGTAGTGGGACAGGGTACAATGAGCAGTTCTTC
CASSGTGYNEQFF
>once|TRBJ1-1|.|TRBV5-1
TGCGCCAGCAGCTTGGACGGGTTGAACACTGAAGCTTTCTTT
CASSLDGLNTEAFF
>once|TRBJ2-6|.|TRBV9
TGTGCCAGCAGCCCCCGACTGGTCTCTGGGGCCAACGTCCTGACTTTC
CASSPRLVSGANVLTF
>.|TRBJ2-1|.|TRBV18
TGTGCCAGCTCACCCCTAACCCCGGGAGTCTACAATGAGCAGTTCTTC
CASSPLTPGVYNEQFF
>.|TRBJ2-7|TRBD1|TRBV10-3
TGTGCCACCCCCCAGGGGGCCTCCTACGAGCAGTACTTC
CATPQGASYEQYF
>once|TRBJ2-1|.|TRBV30
TGTGCCTGGAGGCTATTCTCCTACAATGAGCAGTTCTTC
CAWRLFSYNEQFF
>.|TRBJ2-4|.|TRBV28
TGTGCCAGCAGTCCCCCCGTGAACATTCAGTACTTC
CASSPPVNIQYF
>.|TRBJ1-5|TRBD1|TRBV19
TGTGCCAGTAGTATAGAGCAGGGGGCCGTTCAGCCCCAGCATTTT
CASSIEQGAVQPQHF